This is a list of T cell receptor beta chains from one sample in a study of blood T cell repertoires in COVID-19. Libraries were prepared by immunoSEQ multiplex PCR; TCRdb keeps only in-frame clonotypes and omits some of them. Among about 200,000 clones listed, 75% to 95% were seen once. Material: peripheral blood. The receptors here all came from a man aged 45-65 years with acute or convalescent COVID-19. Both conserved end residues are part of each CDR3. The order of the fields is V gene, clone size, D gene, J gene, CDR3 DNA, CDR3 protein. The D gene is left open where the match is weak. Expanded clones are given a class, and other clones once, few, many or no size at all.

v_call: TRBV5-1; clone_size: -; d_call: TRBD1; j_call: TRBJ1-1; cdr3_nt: TGCGCCAGCAGCTTTACAGGGGTTGGTGAAGCTTTCTTT; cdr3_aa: CASSFTGVGEAFF
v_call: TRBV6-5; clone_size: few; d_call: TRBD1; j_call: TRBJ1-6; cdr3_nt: TGTGCCAGCAGATCGGGACAGGCCTATAATTCACCCCTCCACTTT; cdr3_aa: CASRSGQAYNSPLHF
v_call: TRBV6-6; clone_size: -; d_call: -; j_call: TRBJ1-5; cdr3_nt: TGTGCCAGCAGTTACTCAACCAGGATCAGCAATCAGCCCCAGCATTTT; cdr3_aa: CASSYSTRISNQPQHF
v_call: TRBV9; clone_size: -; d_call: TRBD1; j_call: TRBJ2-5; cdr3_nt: TGTGCCAGCAGCGCCCTAGGACAGACAGGGGAGACCCAGTACTTC; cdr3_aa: CASSALGQTGETQYF
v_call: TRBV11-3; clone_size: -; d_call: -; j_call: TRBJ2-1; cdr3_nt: TGTGCCAGCAGCTTAGGCAGGGGAGATGATGAGCAGTTCTTC; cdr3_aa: CASSLGRGDDEQFF
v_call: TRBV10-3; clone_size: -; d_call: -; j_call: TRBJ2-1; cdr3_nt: TGTGCCATCAGCAACGGGGGTGAGCAGTTCTTC; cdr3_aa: CAISNGGEQFF
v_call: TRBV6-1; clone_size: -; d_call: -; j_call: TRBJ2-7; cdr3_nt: TGTGCCAGCAGTGAAGCCCCAGGGGTAGACCACGAGCAGTACTTC; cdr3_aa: CASSEAPGVDHEQYF
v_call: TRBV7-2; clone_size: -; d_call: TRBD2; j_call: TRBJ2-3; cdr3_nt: TGTGCCAGCAGCACAGGGGTCCTAGCGGGAGGCACAGATACGCAGTATTTT; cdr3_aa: CASSTGVLAGGTDTQYF
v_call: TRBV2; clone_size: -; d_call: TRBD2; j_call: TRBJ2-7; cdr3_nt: TGTGCCAGCAGTGAACAGCGGGAGTTGCGGGAGCAGTACTTC; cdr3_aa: CASSEQRELREQYF
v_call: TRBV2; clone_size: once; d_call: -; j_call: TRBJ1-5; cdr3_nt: TGTGCCAGCAGTGAATTGGGGGCGCCGAACAATCAGCCCCAGCATTTT; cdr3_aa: CASSELGAPNNQPQHF
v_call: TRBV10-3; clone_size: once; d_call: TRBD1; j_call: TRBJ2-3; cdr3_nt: TGTGCCATCAGTGCTAAGGACAGGTCCACAGATACGCAGTATTTT; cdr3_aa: CAISAKDRSTDTQYF
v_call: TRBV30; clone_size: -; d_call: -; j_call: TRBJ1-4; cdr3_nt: TGTGCCTGTACCGGGACAATAGTGGGAAAACTGTTTTTT; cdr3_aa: CACTGTIVGKLFF
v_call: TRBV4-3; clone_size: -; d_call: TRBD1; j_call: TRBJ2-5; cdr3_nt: TGCGCCAGCAGCCCGGGGACAGGGGGCGCCCCCTCCCAGTACTTC; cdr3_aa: CASSPGTGGAPSQYF
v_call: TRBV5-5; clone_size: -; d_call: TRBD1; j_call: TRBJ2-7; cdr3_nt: TGTGCCAGCAGCTTGGGGACAGGGTGGTACGAGCAGTACTTC; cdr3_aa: CASSLGTGWYEQYF
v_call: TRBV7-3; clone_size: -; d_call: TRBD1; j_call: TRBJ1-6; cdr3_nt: TGTGCCAGCAGCGCCCAGGGGGCCGGTAATTCACCCCTCCACTTT; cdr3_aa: CASSAQGAGNSPLHF
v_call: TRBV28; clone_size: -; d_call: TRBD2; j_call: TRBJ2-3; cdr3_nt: TGTGCCAGCAGTTTAAGTTTAGGGCTAGCGGGAGTTACAGATACGCAGTATTTT; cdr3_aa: CASSLSLGLAGVTDTQYF
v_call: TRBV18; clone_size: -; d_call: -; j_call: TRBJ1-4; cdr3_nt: TGTGCCAGCTCACCACCCACGGTCAGGGAAAAACTGTTTTTT; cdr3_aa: CASSPPTVREKLFF
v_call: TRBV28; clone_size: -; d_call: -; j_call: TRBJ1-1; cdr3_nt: TGTGCCAGCAGTTCCTCCAACACTGAAGCTTTCTTT; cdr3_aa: CASSSSNTEAFF
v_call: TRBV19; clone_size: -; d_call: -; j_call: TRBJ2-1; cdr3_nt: TGTGCCAGTAGTATGGGGAGGCTAGGAAATGAGCAGTTCTTC; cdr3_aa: CASSMGRLGNEQFF
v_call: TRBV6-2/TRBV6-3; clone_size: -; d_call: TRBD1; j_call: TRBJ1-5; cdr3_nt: TGTGCCAGCAGTGGCGGACAGGCCTCCAATCAGCCCCAGCATTTT; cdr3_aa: CASSGGQASNQPQHF
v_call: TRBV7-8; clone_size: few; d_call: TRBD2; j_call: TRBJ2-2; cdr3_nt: TGTGCCAGCAGCTTATCGCCGGGGGGGAACACCGGGGAGCTGTTTTTT; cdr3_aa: CASSLSPGGNTGELFF
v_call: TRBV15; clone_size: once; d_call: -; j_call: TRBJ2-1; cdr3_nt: TGTGCCACCAGCAGAGGCACGGGGAATGAGCAGTTCTTC; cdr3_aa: CATSRGTGNEQFF
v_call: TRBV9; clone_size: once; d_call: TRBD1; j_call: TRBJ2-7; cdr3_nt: TGTGCCAGCAGCGTAGGAACAGGGGGGGAGCAGTACTTC; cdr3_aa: CASSVGTGGEQYF
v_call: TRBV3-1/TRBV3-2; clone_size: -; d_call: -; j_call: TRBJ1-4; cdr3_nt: TGTGCCAGCAGCCAAAAAATCCATAGCCCAACTAATGAAAAACTGTTTTTT; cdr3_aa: CASSQKIHSPTNEKLFF